This T cell receptor (beta chain) comes out of a study of shared clonotypes between healthy human individuals. General study results and limits: Large depth notwithstanding, sorted-subset sequencing proved incomplete by rarefaction. The authors sampled blood alone, and tissue repertoires likely differ. Sequencing depth was expected to affect clonotype sharing among donors.

This clone was detected once. Its specificity is not known. The CDR3 spans 15 residues. Looked up from germline, CDR1 is KGHSH and CDR2 is LQKENI. Trimming shortened V by 6 bases and J by 5 bases, and 20 bases separated the two germline ends. Under the authors' procedure: For the immunoSEQ data, sequences were junction-only without quality scores, so filtering differed. Sequencing used immunoSEQ multiplex PCR; TCRdb keeps in-frame clones, though not all of them. V and J calls and clone size are given by that table; D and trimming were obtained from the DNA. The data hold approximately 1.5 million clones, with just under 99% observed a single time.

This receptor was taken from a man younger than 45 in good health. The sequencing sample was made of naive CD4+ T cells sorted from blood. Subset: CD45RA+ positively selected. The chain couples TRBV18 to TRBJ2-7; D possibly matches TRBD1 or TRBD2 (6 bases each). CDR3 nucleotides: TGTGCCAGCTCGCCCCTCTCGGGGGCGTGGGACGAGCAGTACTTC. It codes for CASSPLSGAWDEQYF.